Presented here are 10 T cell receptor beta chains from one specimen sequenced in a study of cytomegalovirus exposure and HLA in healthy donors. It was with 60 Vbeta and 13 Jbeta primers that the PCR ran. Sequencing used immunoSEQ multiplex PCR; TCRdb keeps in-frame clones, though not all of them. The listing records around 100,000 clones. Input material: PBMCs. The receptors stem from a man aged 35 to 55 in good health and CMV-seropositive.

The chain recombines TRBV5-4 with TRBJ2-5, with D perhaps TRBD2 (7 bases). The germline gives CDR1 SGHNT, CDR2 YYREEE (reference sequence). Between the trimmed V and J ends, which lost 3 bases and 3 bases, there was a span of 12 bases. This CDR3 region has 14 residues. Here the CDR3 reads CASSYRGGEETQYF. CDR3 sequence (DNA): TGTGCCAGCAGCTATAGGGGGGGAGAAGAGACCCAGTACTTC.

The J gene is TRBJ2-7, the V gene TRBV10-3, with 8 bases lining up with TRBD1. With 8 bases clipped from V and 2 bases from J, the junction kept 2 bases outside the gene matches. The CDR3 loop spans 12 amino acids. Germline CDR1 ENHRY, CDR2 SYGVKD. CDR3 sequence reads: CAILDRAYEQYF. CDR3 DNA sequence: TGTGCCATCTTGGACAGGGCCTACGAGCAGTACTTC.

The V call is TRBV23-1, the J call TRBJ2-5, with 7 bases aligning to TRBD2. TRBV23-1 is identified as an open reading frame with a role that is uncertain. The CDR3 runs to 11 residues. Trimming took 8 bases from V and 3 from J; bases not matched to a gene: 0. The DNA for the CDR3 is TGCGCCAGCGGGGGGGAAGAGACCCAGTACTTC. Translating gives CASGGEETQYF.

V and J are TRBV7-9 and TRBJ1-2; no reliable D call. The CDR3 runs to 13 residues. Trimming removed 5 bases from V and 3 bases from J, with 10 bases in between. The germline V gene has CDR1 SEHNR and CDR2 FQNEAQ (reference sequence). CDR3 sequence (DNA): TGTGCCAGCAGCCTAGAATTCTACTATGGCTACACCTTC. Protein product: CASSLEFYYGYTF. The full variable domain, in which reference TRBV7-9 and TRBJ1-2 provide the parts outside the CDR3, is DTGVSQNPRHKITKRGQNVTFRCDPISEHNRLYWYRQTLGQGPEFLTYFQNEAQLEKSRLLSDRFSAERPKGSFSTLEIQRTEQGDSAMYLCASSLEFYYGYTFGSGTRLTVV.

The rearrangement uses TRBV29-1 and TRBJ1-6, with TRBD1 as a possible D gene (5 bases). The CDR3 contains 14 residues. Trimming took 5 bases from V and 6 from J, leaving 14 bases between them. The germline CDR1 and CDR2 sequences are SQVTM and ANQGSEA. The CDR3 protein is CSVSTGLSNSPLHF. For the CDR3, the DNA is TGCAGCGTTTCAACGGGACTCAGTAATTCACCCCTCCACTTT.

J is TRBJ2-7 and V is TRBV5-4; the D gene is possibly TRBD2 (7 bases). CDR1 is SGHNT, CDR2 YYREEE, per germline (reference sequence). The CDR3 length is 16 residues. The ends were cut back, 0 bases at V and 0 bases at J, with 13 bases in the middle. CDR3 sequence (DNA): TGTGCCAGCAGCTTGGATCTGGGAGGGGGCTCCTACGAGCAGTACTTC. Translation gives CASSLDLGGGSYEQYF.

This chain uses TRBV5-8 with TRBJ2-1; 9 bases map to TRBD2. Trimming cost V 3 bases and J 6 bases; bases outside gene matches: 13. There are 17 residues in the CDR3. CDR1 and CDR2 from the germline V gene are SGHTS and YDEGEE. The CDR3 sequence: CASSSDRLAATLNEQFF. CDR3 nucleotides: TGTGCCAGCAGCTCCGATAGACTAGCGGCCACCCTCAATGAGCAGTTCTTC.

The CDR3 reads CASSHVRGPYGYTF. DNA for the CDR3: TGTGCCAGCAGTCACGTGCGGGGCCCCTATGGCTACACCTTC. This chain uses TRBV6-6 with TRBJ1-2; D possibly corresponds to TRBD1 (5 bases). Trimming took 5 bases from V and 4 from J, leaving 14 bases between them. The CDR3 has 14 amino acids. CDR1 and CDR2 from the germline V gene are MNHNY and SVGAGI (reference sequence).

The rearrangement joins TRBV2 to TRBJ2-3; 9 positions match TRBD2. Looked up from germline, CDR1 is SNHLY and CDR2 is FYNNEI. CDR3 length: 15 amino acids. V gave up 5 bases and J gave up 2 bases; unmatched junction bases: 5. DNA of the CDR3: TGTGCCAGCAGTTCCGGGACTAGCCACACAGATACGCAGTATTTT. It translates to CASSSGTSHTDTQYF.

The chain couples TRBV28 to TRBJ1-1; unclear D gene. V was trimmed by 11 bases and J by 4 bases, leaving 20 bases between them. This CDR3 region has 14 residues. The germline V gene encodes CDR1 MDHEN and CDR2 SYDVKM. The DNA of the CDR3 is TGTGCCGTGCCCCGCGCGGGCGAGGGCACTGAAGCTTTCTTT. Its protein product is CAVPRAGEGTEAFF.